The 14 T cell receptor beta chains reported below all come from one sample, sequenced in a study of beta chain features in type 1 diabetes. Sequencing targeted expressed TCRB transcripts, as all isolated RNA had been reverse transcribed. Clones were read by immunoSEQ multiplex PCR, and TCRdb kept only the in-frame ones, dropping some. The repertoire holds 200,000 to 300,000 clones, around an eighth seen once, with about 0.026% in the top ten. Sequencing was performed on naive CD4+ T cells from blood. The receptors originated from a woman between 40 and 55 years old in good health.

The CDR3, as DNA: TGTGCCAGCAGGTCTTTAGGACTAGCCTACAATGAGCAGTTCTTC. Amino acid sequence: CASRSLGLAYNEQFF. The chain joins TRBV27 to TRBJ2-1; 7 bases line up with TRBD2. V gave up 6 bases and J gave up 2 bases; unmatched junction bases: 7. Germline CDR1 and CDR2: MNHEY and SMNVEV (reference sequence). The CDR3 has 15 residues.

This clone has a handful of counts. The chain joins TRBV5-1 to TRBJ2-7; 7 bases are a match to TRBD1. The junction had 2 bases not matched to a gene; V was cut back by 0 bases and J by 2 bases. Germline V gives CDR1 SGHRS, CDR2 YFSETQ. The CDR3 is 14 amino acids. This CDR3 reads CASSLEGAAYEQYF. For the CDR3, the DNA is TGCGCCAGCAGCTTGGAGGGGGCCGCCTACGAGCAGTACTTC.

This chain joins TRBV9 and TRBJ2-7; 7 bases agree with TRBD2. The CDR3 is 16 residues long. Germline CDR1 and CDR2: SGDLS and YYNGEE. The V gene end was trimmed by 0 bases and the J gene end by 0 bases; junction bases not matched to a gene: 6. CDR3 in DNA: TGTGCCAGCAGCGTAGGTGGAGCGGGGCCCTCCTACGAGCAGTACTTC. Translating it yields CASSVGGAGPSYEQYF.

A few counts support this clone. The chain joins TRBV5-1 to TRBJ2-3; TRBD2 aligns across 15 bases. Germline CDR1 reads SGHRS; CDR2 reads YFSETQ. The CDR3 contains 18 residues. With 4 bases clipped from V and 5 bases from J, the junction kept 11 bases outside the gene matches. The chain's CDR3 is CASSRTSGGARVRDTQYF. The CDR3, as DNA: TGCGCCAGCAGCCGGACTAGCGGGGGGGCCCGAGTTAGAGATACGCAGTATTTT.

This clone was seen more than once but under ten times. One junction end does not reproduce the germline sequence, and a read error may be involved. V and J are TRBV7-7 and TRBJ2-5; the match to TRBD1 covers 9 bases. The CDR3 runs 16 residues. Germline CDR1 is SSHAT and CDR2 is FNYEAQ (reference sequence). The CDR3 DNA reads TGTGCTAGCAGCCCACCCGGCGGGACAGGGTACGAGACCCAGTACTTC. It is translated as CASSPPGGTGYETQYF.

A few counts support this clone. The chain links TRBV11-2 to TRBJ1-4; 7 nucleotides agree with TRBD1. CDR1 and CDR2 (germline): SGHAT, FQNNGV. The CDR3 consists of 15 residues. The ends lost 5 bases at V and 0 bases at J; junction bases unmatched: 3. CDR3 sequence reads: CASSPGTATNEKLFF. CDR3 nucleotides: TGTGCCAGCAGCCCAGGGACAGCAACTAATGAAAAACTGTTTTTT.

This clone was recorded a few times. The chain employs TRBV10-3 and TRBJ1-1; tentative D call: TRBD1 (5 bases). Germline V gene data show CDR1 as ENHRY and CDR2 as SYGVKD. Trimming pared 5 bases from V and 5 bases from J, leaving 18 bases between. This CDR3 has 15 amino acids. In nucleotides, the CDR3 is TGTGCCATCAGTCTAGCCAGGTGGGGGGGTACTGAAGCTTTCTTT. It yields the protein CAISLARWGGTEAFF.

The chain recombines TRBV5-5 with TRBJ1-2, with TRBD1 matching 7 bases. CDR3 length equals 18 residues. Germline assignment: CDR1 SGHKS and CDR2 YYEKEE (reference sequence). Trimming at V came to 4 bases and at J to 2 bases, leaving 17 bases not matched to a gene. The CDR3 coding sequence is TGTGCCAGCAGCGAAAGACAGGGTCGGACCGAAGGGAACTATGGCTACACCTTC. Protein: CASSERQGRTEGNYGYTF.

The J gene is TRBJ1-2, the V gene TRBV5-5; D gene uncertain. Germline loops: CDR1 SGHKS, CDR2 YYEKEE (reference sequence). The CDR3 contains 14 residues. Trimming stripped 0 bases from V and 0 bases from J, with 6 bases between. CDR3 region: CASSLGGTNYGYTF. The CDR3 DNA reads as TGTGCCAGCAGCTTGGGAGGGACTAACTATGGCTACACCTTC.

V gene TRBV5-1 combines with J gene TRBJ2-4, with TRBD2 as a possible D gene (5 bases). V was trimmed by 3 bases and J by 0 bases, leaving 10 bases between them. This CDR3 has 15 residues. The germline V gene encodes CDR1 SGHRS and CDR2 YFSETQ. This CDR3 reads CASSSEVLAKNIQYF. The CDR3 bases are TGCGCCAGCAGCTCGGAGGTCCTAGCCAAAAACATTCAGTACTTC.

The CDR3 region has the DNA TGTGCCAGCTCACGAACTAGCGGGGGGGCTGATGAGCAGTTCTTC. This translates into CASSRTSGGADEQFF. This rearrangement joins TRBV18 to TRBJ2-1, with 13 bases fitting TRBD2. Per germline, CDR1 KGHSH and CDR2 LQKENI. The CDR3 extends over 15 amino acids. V trimming: 4 bases; J trimming: 8 bases; junction bases outside the gene matches: 5.

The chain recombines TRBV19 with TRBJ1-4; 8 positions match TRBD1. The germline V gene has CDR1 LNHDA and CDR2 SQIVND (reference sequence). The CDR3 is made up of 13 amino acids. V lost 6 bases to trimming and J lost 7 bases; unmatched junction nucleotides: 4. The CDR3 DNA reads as TGTGCCAGTAGGGACAGGGCGACTGAAAAACTGTTTTTT. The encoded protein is CASRDRATEKLFF.

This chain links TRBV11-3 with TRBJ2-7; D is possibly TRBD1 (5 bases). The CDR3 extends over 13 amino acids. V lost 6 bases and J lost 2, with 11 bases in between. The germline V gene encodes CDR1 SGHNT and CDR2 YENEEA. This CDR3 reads CASSWGGTYEQYF. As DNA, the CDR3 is TGTGCCAGCAGTTGGGGCGGAACCTACGAGCAGTACTTC.

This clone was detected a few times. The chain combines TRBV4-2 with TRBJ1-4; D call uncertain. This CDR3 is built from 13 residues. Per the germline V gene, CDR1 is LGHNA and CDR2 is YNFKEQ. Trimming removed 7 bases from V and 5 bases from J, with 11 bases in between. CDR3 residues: CASNPGDNEKLFF. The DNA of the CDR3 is TGTGCCAGCAACCCGGGTGACAATGAAAAACTGTTTTTT.